The next 14 T cell receptor beta chains were all read from a single sample in a study of cytomegalovirus exposure and HLA in healthy donors. PCR amplification relied on 60 Vbeta primers (plus 13 Jbeta primers). Repertoires were generated with immunoSEQ multiplex PCR, while TCRdb's copy carries only in-frame clones and drops some. The repertoire includes some 160,000 clones, 80% of them detected once, and roughly 6.3% sits in the top ten. The sample consisted of PBMCs. These receptors originate from a male donor in good health and CMV-seropositive.

The chain joins TRBV7-3 to TRBJ2-5, with TRBD2 matching 7 bases. The DNA matches TRBJ2-7 better at its end, which makes the J call doubtful. This CDR3 contains 15 residues. Per germline, CDR1 SGHTA and CDR2 FQGTGA. CDR3 in amino acids: CASSLTREVFSEQYF. CDR3 DNA: TGTGCCAGCAGCTTAACCCGGGAGGTGTTCTCCGAGCAGTACTTC.

This rearrangement joins TRBV5-8 to TRBJ2-1; no definite D call. Germline CDR1 is SGHTS and CDR2 is YDEGEE. This CDR3 has 17 residues. Trimming took 2 bases from V and 1 from J, leaving 16 bases between them. DNA of the CDR3: TGTGCCAGCAGCTTTGCTCCGCCCTACGAGTCCTACAATGAGCAGTTCTTC. Protein sequence: CASSFAPPYESYNEQFF.

This clone was found a few times. The CDR3, as DNA: TGTGCCAGCAGCCGGGCCCCGACAGGGGGCAATCAGCCCCAGCATTTT. The encoded protein is CASSRAPTGGNQPQHF. The chain uses TRBV7-2 and TRBJ1-5; 8 bases map to TRBD1. The germline V gene has CDR1 SGHTA and CDR2 FQGNSA. This CDR3 is built from 16 residues. With 5 bases clipped from V and 2 bases from J, the junction kept 8 bases outside the gene matches.

The J gene is TRBJ2-3, the V gene TRBV7-2, with D perhaps matching TRBD2 (5 bases). Germline V gene data show CDR1 as SGHTA and CDR2 as FQGNSA. V shed 4 bases and J shed 0 bases, with 20 bases lying between them. The CDR3 totals 18 residues. As DNA, the CDR3 is TGTGCCAGCAGCTCCCCGGGTTGGGTAGCGATTAGCACAGATACGCAGTATTTT. Its protein is CASSSPGWVAISTDTQYF.

The CDR3: CASSTRTSGVTGELFF. The CDR3 region has the DNA TGTGCCAGCAGCACGAGGACTAGCGGAGTGACCGGGGAGCTGTTTTTT. This chain joins TRBV11-3 and TRBJ2-2, with 10 bases fitting TRBD2. CDR3 length: 16 amino acids. J was trimmed by 5 bases and V by 5 bases; bases with no gene match: 8. CDR1 SGHNT and CDR2 YENEEA come from the germline V gene. The entire variable domain, with the rest obtained from reference TRBV11-3 and TRBJ2-2, is as follows: EAGVVQSPRYKIIEKKQPVAFWCNPISGHNTLYWYLQNLGQGPELLIRYENEEAVDDSQLPKDRFSAERLKGVDSTLKIQPAELGDSAVYLCASSTRTSGVTGELFFGEGSRLTVL.

The V gene is TRBV9, the J gene TRBJ1-3; no clear D gene. This CDR3 spans 14 amino acids. Germline CDR1 is SGDLS and CDR2 is YYNGEE. V lost 0 bases to trimming and J lost 2 bases, with 6 bases between them. The CDR3 DNA reads TGTGCCAGCAGCGTAGAAGGAGCTGGAAACACCATATATTTT. This encodes CASSVEGAGNTIYF.

This rearrangement joins TRBV27 to TRBJ2-1, with D maybe TRBD1 (5 bases). There are 14 residues in the CDR3. From germline, CDR1 is MNHEY and CDR2 SMNVEV (reference sequence). The ends were cut back, 1 base at V and 5 bases at J, with 9 bases in the middle. CDR3 DNA sequence: TGTGCCAGCAGTTTATACCCCAGGGACAATGAGCAGTTCTTC. Translation: CASSLYPRDNEQFF.

The genes are TRBV30 and TRBJ2-5; perhaps TRBD2 as D (6 bases). Germline CDR1 is GTSNPN and CDR2 is SVGIG (reference sequence). V lost 7 bases, J lost 1 base, and 10 bases lay in between. The CDR3 consists of 12 residues. In DNA form, the CDR3 reads TGTGCCTCTGGAGCGGGCCAAGAGACCCAGTACTTC. It specifies CASGAGQETQYF.

Of note for this clone: The junction does not match germline at one end; this may be a read error. The chain is built from TRBV7-9 and TRBJ1-1; no definite D call. This CDR3 is built from 14 residues. The germline CDR1 and CDR2 sequences are SEHNR and FQNEAQ (reference sequence). The CDR3, as DNA: TGTTCCAGCAGCTTAGCGGAGGGCCACACTGAAGCTTTCTTT. Protein: CSSSLAEGHTEAFF. The full variable domain, completed using reference TRBV7-9 and TRBJ1-1, is DTGVSQNPRHKITKRGQNVTFRCDPISEHNRLYWYRQTLGQGPEFLTYFQNEAQLEKSRLLSDRFSAERPKGSFSTLEIQRTEQGDSAMYLCSSSLAEGHTEAFFGQGTRLTVV.

V gene TRBV5-5 combines with J gene TRBJ2-5; TRBD2 matches at 12 bases. Trimming removed 4 bases from V and 1 base from J; junction bases left unmatched: 11. This CDR3 has 18 residues. Germline CDR1 is SGHKS and CDR2 is YYEKEE (reference sequence). CDR3: CASSATRILAGGQETQYF. As DNA, the CDR3 is TGTGCCAGCAGCGCCACGAGAATACTAGCGGGAGGCCAAGAGACCCAGTACTTC.

The genes are TRBV9 and TRBJ2-5, with D possibly TRBD1 on 8 matching bases. With the DNA end fitting TRBJ2-7 better, the J assignment may be wrong. This CDR3 has 14 amino acids. Germline-derived CDR1 and CDR2 are SGDLS and YYNGEE. The CDR3 coding sequence is TGTGCCAGCAGCGTAGAACAGGGGGGGTACGAGCAGTACTTC. It translates to CASSVEQGGYEQYF.

J is TRBJ1-2 and V is TRBV19, with 7 bases that match TRBD1. CDR1 is LNHDA, CDR2 SQIVND, per germline (reference sequence). The junction had 7 bases not matched to a gene; V was cut back by 1 base and J by 5 bases. This CDR3 has 15 residues. The CDR3 nucleotides read TGTGCCAGTAGTATAGGGCCCCGACAGGGATATGGCTACACCTTC. Amino acid sequence: CASSIGPRQGYGYTF.

With respect to this clone: A junction end diverges from the germline sequence, so it may reflect a read error. The chain is built from TRBV7-9 and TRBJ2-7; 11 nucleotides line up with TRBD1. CDR1 and CDR2 from the germline V gene are SEHNR and FQNEAQ (reference sequence). This CDR3 contains 15 residues. Here the CDR3 reads CSSSLRDRGTYEQYF. The CDR3 nucleotides read TGTTCCAGCAGCCTCCGGGACAGGGGGACCTACGAGCAGTACTTC.

The rearrangement links TRBV19 to TRBJ2-2; 8 bases are a match to TRBD2. The CDR3 has 15 residues. Germline V gene sequence: CDR1 LNHDA, CDR2 SQIVND (reference sequence). The trim removed 6 bases at V and 5 bases at J, leaving 8 bases unmatched. CDR3 DNA: TGTGCCAGTAGCGGGGGACTAGGTTGGACCGGGGAGCTGTTTTTT. Translated: CASSGGLGWTGELFF.